The next 30 T cell receptor beta chains were all read from a single sample in a study of blood T cell repertoires in COVID-19. Data came from immunoSEQ multiplex PCR; TCRdb stores just in-frame clones and leaves some out. The sample shows approximately 200,000 clones, 70% to 90% of them seen only once. Sequenced input: peripheral blood. The receptors were sampled from a woman younger than 45 with acute or convalescent COVID-19.

This sequence joins TRBV12-5 and TRBJ2-7; a possible D gene is TRBD2 (6 bases). Germline V lookup: CDR1 LGHNT, CDR2 FRNRAP. The CDR3 length is 13 residues. Deletions cut 6 bases from V and 2 bases from J, with 11 bases between. The CDR3, as DNA: TGTGCTAGTGGCCGCGGACTAACCTACGAGCAGTACTTC. This gives the protein CASGRGLTYEQYF.

The J gene is TRBJ2-3, the V gene TRBV7-2; tentatively, D is TRBD2 (6 bases). The CDR3 sequence is 15 residues long. Trimming stripped 1 base from V and 2 bases from J, with 10 bases between. CDR1 SGHTA and CDR2 FQGNSA come from the germline V gene. CDR3 in amino acids: CASSLVADYTDTQYF. In DNA form, the CDR3 reads TGTGCCAGCAGCTTAGTGGCGGACTACACAGATACGCAGTATTTT.

The CDR3 here is CASLQATQYF. The DNA for the CDR3 is TGTGCCAGTCTGCAGGCTACCCAGTACTTC. The V and J genes are TRBV6-5 and TRBJ2-5; D remains unclear. The CDR3 totals 10 residues. V was pared by 9 bases and J by 8 bases, with 10 bases between. CDR1 and CDR2 from the germline V gene are MNHEY and SVGAGI.

The V call is TRBV20-1, the J call TRBJ2-2; D is unresolved. Trimming removed 2 bases from V and 10 bases from J, with 8 bases in between. This CDR3 has 11 amino acids. Germline CDR1 is DFQATT and CDR2 is SNEGSKA (reference sequence). The CDR3 sequence is CSARSSKELFF. CDR3 coding DNA: TGCAGTGCTAGATCCTCTAAGGAGCTGTTTTTT.

The table lists this clone with a count of one. The chain couples TRBV20-1 to TRBJ1-2; D unclear. Germline CDR1 reads DFQATT; CDR2 reads SNEGSKA (reference sequence). The CDR3 runs to 13 residues. V was clipped by 3 bases and J by 8 bases, with 16 bases between them. CDR3 loop: CSASLGRAGGYTF. CDR3 bases: TGCAGTGCTAGTCTCGGGCGCGCGGGGGGCTACACCTTC.

The sample holds a few counts of this clone. This chain uses TRBV2 with TRBJ2-7, with D perhaps matching TRBD1 (6 bases). V gave up 7 bases and J gave up 4 bases, with 11 bases separating them. This CDR3 is built from 12 residues. Germline CDR1 is SNHLY and CDR2 is FYNNEI. CDR3 coding DNA: TGTGCCAGCATGGACAGCCATTACGAGCAGTACTTC. Its protein is CASMDSHYEQYF.

This chain uses TRBV27 with TRBJ1-2; TRBD1 matches 7 bases. V was clipped by 2 bases and J by 4 bases; unmatched bases: 13. The CDR3 has 17 amino acids. Per germline, CDR1 MNHEY and CDR2 SMNVEV (reference sequence). This CDR3 is CASSLISGQTSVYGYTF. The CDR3 DNA follows: TGTGCCAGCAGTTTAATCTCGGGACAGACGTCTGTCTATGGCTACACCTTC.

The chain combines TRBV3-1 (or the pseudogene TRBV3-2) with TRBJ2-7, with 10 nucleotides matching TRBD2. V was clipped by 1 base and J by 2 bases; unmatched bases: 2. The V gene's germline CDR1 is LGHDT and CDR2 YNNKEL (reference sequence). The CDR3 contains 15 residues. CDR3 DNA sequence: TGTGCCAGCAGCCAAGGGACTAGCGGAACCTACGAGCAGTACTTC. Its translation is CASSQGTSGTYEQYF.

The chain couples TRBV28 to TRBJ2-5; 10 nucleotides agree with TRBD2. With 2 bases clipped from V and 5 bases from J, the junction kept 8 bases outside the gene matches. Germline CDR1 MDHEN, CDR2 SYDVKM. CDR3 length: 16 residues. CDR3: CASSLVSGRLDETQYF. The CDR3 coding sequence is TGTGCCAGCAGTTTAGTTAGCGGGAGGCTGGATGAGACCCAGTACTTC.

The rearrangement uses TRBV11-3 and TRBJ2-1; D possibly corresponds to TRBD2 (6 bases). The CDR3 runs 14 residues. Germline V lookup: CDR1 SGHNT, CDR2 YENEEA. The V gene lost 1 base and the J gene lost 5 bases, with 9 bases spanning the gap. This chain's CDR3 is CASSLGGGDNEQFF. The CDR3 DNA follows: TGTGCCAGCAGCTTAGGCGGCGGGGACAATGAGCAGTTCTTC.

J is TRBJ1-4 and V is TRBV5-1, with TRBD1 identical over 8 bases. Germline lookup yields CDR1 SGHRS and CDR2 YFSETQ. The CDR3 totals 15 residues. J gave up 7 bases and V 3 bases, and 8 bases lay outside the gene matches. CDR3 protein: CASSSLTGAGEKLFF. The CDR3 DNA reads as TGCGCCAGCAGCTCCCTGACAGGGGCGGGTGAAAAACTGTTTTTT.

The chain has TRBV28 and TRBJ1-5; 11 bases are a match to TRBD1. The ends lost 1 base at V and 8 bases at J; junction bases unmatched: 10. The V gene's germline CDR1 is MDHEN and CDR2 SYDVKM. The CDR3 is 17 residues long. CDR3 sequence reads: CASSLLEDRGRHKPQHF. The CDR3 DNA follows: TGTGCCAGCAGTTTATTAGAGGACAGGGGGCGTCATAAGCCCCAGCATTTT.

The V gene is TRBV7-8, the J gene TRBJ2-1, with D possibly TRBD2 on 6 matching bases. Germline V CDR1 and CDR2: SGHVS, FQNEAQ. CDR3 length: 16 residues. V was trimmed by 4 bases and J by 7 bases, leaving 20 bases between them. The CDR3 DNA is TGTGCCAGCAGCTCCCCCTCCGGGAGTATCGGGAATGAGCAGTTCTTC. Translated: CASSSPSGSIGNEQFF.

Here the CDR3 DNA reads TGTGCCAGCAGCTTTCAGCGGGACCCTTTTCGTGAGCAGTTCTTC. Protein: CASSFQRDPFREQFF. V is TRBV7-8 and J is TRBJ2-1; 7 bases map to TRBD2. This CDR3 spans 15 amino acids. J lost 9 bases, V lost 3 bases, and 11 bases had no gene match. The germline V gene encodes CDR1 SGHVS and CDR2 FQNEAQ.

This rearrangement joins TRBV10-1 to TRBJ2-1; D possibly corresponds to TRBD1 (5 bases). Trimming shortened V by 4 bases and J by 0 bases, and 7 bases separated the two germline ends. This CDR3 has 14 amino acids. Germline assignment: CDR1 WNHNN and CDR2 SYGVQD (reference sequence). The CDR3 DNA is TGCGCCAGCAGTGGGGGCATCTCCTACAATGAGCAGTTCTTC. It is translated as CASSGGISYNEQFF.

This chain links TRBV14 with TRBJ1-6; no firm D call. CDR1 and CDR2 from the germline V gene are SGHDN and FVKESK. The CDR3 extends over 19 amino acids. V lost 0 bases, J lost 0 bases, and 15 bases lay in between. CDR3 sequence: CASSQDHFIGSSYNSPLHF. CDR3 coding DNA: TGTGCCAGCAGCCAAGATCATTTCATCGGTAGCTCCTATAATTCACCCCTCCACTTT. Full variable domain (missing parts from reference TRBV14 and TRBJ1-6): EAGVTQFPSHSVIEKGQTVTLRCDPISGHDNLYWYRRVMGKEIKFLLHFVKESKQDESGMPNNRFLAERTGGTYSTLKVQPAELEDSGVYFCASSQDHFIGSSYNSPLHFGNGTRLTVT.

In this sample, this clone turned up once. V gene TRBV28 combines with J gene TRBJ2-6; 7 bases align to TRBD1. Germline trimming cut 6 bases from V and 2 bases from J; bases unmatched to any gene: 10. CDR1 is MDHEN and CDR2 is SYDVKM in the germline V gene. The length of the CDR3 is 17 residues. The CDR3 loop is CASSRTGTGAGANVLTF. CDR3 DNA sequence: TGTGCCAGCAGCCGAACGGGAACAGGGGCTGGGGCCAACGTCCTGACTTTC.

The rearrangement links TRBV10-3 to TRBJ2-5, with D perhaps matching TRBD1 (5 bases). The CDR3 has 13 residues. Germline CDR1 and CDR2: ENHRY and SYGVKD. V lost 8 bases to trimming and J lost 3 bases, with 13 bases between them. The CDR3 loop reads CAIARVREETQYF. CDR3 nucleotides: TGTGCCATCGCCAGGGTTCGGGAAGAGACCCAGTACTTC.

The chain is built from TRBV7-9 and TRBJ1-2; D unclear. Trimming removed 8 bases at V and 6 bases at J, with 10 bases between. CDR1 SEHNR and CDR2 FQNEAQ come from the germline V gene (reference sequence). CDR3 size: 11 residues. CDR3 DNA sequence: TGTGCCAGCGGGGTGGGAGATGGCTACACCTTC. This codes for CASGVGDGYTF. Full variable domain (rest looked up from reference TRBV7-9 and TRBJ1-2): DTGVSQNPRHKITKRGQNVTFRCDPISEHNRLYWYRQTLGQGPEFLTYFQNEAQLEKSRLLSDRFSAERPKGSFSTLEIQRTEQGDSAMYLCASGVGDGYTFGSGTRLTVV.

V is TRBV28 and J is TRBJ2-7; TRBD2 aligns across 8 bases. Germline V lookup: CDR1 MDHEN, CDR2 SYDVKM. This CDR3 has 15 amino acids. V trimming: 5 bases; J trimming: 4 bases; junction bases outside the gene matches: 10. Written as DNA, the CDR3 is TGTGCCAGCAGTAAAGCGGGAGAGGACCAATACGAGCAGTACTTC. This translates into CASSKAGEDQYEQYF.

The V and J genes are TRBV5-1 and TRBJ2-1; TRBD1 agrees at 8 bases. Germline CDR1 SGHRS, CDR2 YFSETQ. This CDR3 is 16 amino acids long. Losses at the gene ends were 0 bases for V and 7 bases for J; bases not matched to a gene: 9. Here the CDR3 reads CASSLADRVGFNEQFF. CDR3 DNA sequence: TGCGCCAGCAGCTTGGCGGACAGGGTGGGATTTAATGAGCAGTTCTTC.

J is TRBJ1-2 and V is TRBV3-1 (or the pseudogene TRBV3-2), with D perhaps TRBD1 (5 bases). CDR1 is LGHDT and CDR2 is YNNKEL in the germline V gene (reference sequence). V lost 0 bases, J lost 5 bases, and 10 bases lay in between. CDR3 length: 14 amino acids. CDR3 in DNA: TGTGCCAGCAGCCAAGACAGGGAAACTTATGGCTACACCTTC. This codes for CASSQDRETYGYTF.

The chain is built from TRBV5-6 and TRBJ2-3; D gene uncertain. The V gene lost 0 bases and the J gene lost 0 bases, with 8 bases spanning the gap. The CDR3 is made up of 15 amino acids. Germline V gene sequence: CDR1 SGHDT, CDR2 YYEEEE. The DNA of the CDR3 is TGTGCCAGCAGCTTGGCAGCGCCTAGCACAGATACGCAGTATTTT. Translated, it gives CASSLAAPSTDTQYF.

The chain combines TRBV11-3 with TRBJ2-2; the match to TRBD1 covers 11 bases. CDR3 length: 16 residues. CDR1 SGHNT and CDR2 YENEEA come from the germline V gene. Trimming removed 9 bases from V and 8 bases from J; junction bases left unmatched: 14. CDR3 sequence reads: CASNIPNRDRGGELFF. In DNA, the CDR3 is TGTGCCAGTAATATCCCGAACCGGGACAGGGGGGGGGAGCTGTTTTTT.

V and J are TRBV2 and TRBJ1-6, with D unresolved. This CDR3 has 12 amino acids. Trimming took off 8 bases at V and 13 bases at J, with 15 bases between the two ends. Per germline, CDR1 SNHLY and CDR2 FYNNEI. This CDR3 reads CASLGPMAPLHF. The CDR3 DNA reads as TGTGCCAGCTTGGGCCCTATGGCGCCCCTCCACTTT.

The chain employs TRBV7-2 and TRBJ2-2; no reliable D call. CDR3 length: 14 residues. The germline V gene has CDR1 SGHTA and CDR2 FQGNSA. The V end lost 1 base, the J end lost 3 bases, and 6 bases lay between the germline ends. CDR3 sequence reads: CASSLGSYTGELFF. The CDR3 DNA sequence: TGTGCCAGCAGCTTAGGTTCCTACACCGGGGAGCTGTTTTTT.

V is TRBV5-8 and J is TRBJ2-1; TRBD2 agrees at 12 bases. CDR3 length: 17 amino acids. V lost 2 bases and J lost 6; bases outside the gene matches: 9. CDR1 is SGHTS and CDR2 is YDEGEE in the germline V gene. The CDR3 here is CASSLYLAGGSGNEQFF. The CDR3 DNA reads TGTGCCAGCAGCTTATACCTAGCGGGAGGGTCAGGCAATGAGCAGTTCTTC.

The CDR3 DNA reads as TGTGCCAGCAGTTTATTCGGTTTGACAGGGCCCTCCTACGAGCAGTACTTC. Amino acid sequence: CASSLFGLTGPSYEQYF. V is TRBV27 and J is TRBJ2-7; 7 bases align to TRBD1. The trim removed 1 base at V and 0 bases at J, leaving 9 bases unmatched. Germline CDR1 is MNHEY and CDR2 is SMNVEV (reference sequence). The CDR3 has 17 amino acids.

This clone appeared once. The chain uses TRBV28 and TRBJ1-5; no definite D call. Germline loops: CDR1 MDHEN, CDR2 SYDVKM. The CDR3 runs 15 residues. The ends were cut back, 5 bases at V and 2 bases at J, with 13 bases in the middle. Here the CDR3 reads CASSTAVSGNQPQHF. CDR3 nucleotides: TGTGCCAGCAGTACCGCGGTGTCTGGCAATCAGCCCCAGCATTTT.

CDR3 DNA sequence: TGTGCCAGCAGACTGGGGGCTGGCGAGCAGTACTTC. Translation gives CASRLGAGEQYF. V gene TRBV28 combines with J gene TRBJ2-7; D is perhaps TRBD1 (6 bases). The CDR3 contains 12 residues. From germline, CDR1 is MDHEN and CDR2 SYDVKM. The V end lost 6 bases, the J end lost 6 bases, and 12 bases lay between the germline ends.